The text below deals with one T cell receptor (beta chain). Antigen unknown. Using immunoSEQ multiplex PCR, the repertoire was profiled, and TCRdb retains in-frame clones only, with some absent. The profile shows 90,000 to 100,000 clones, over 85% of them singletons. This sample is drawn from a study of a mutant IDH1 vaccine in newly diagnosed glioma. Looking at the study overall: Therapy received beforehand was radiotherapy, temozolomide, or both, with most patients given both.

The time point denotes: week 47, end of study. Each vaccine dose was 300 ug of mutant IDH1 20-mer peptide, with topical imiquimod. The CDR3 length is 16 residues. The V and J ends lost 0 bases and 1 base, in that order; junction bases with no gene match: 5. Germline V lookup: CDR1 MNHEY, CDR2 SVGAGI. The chain carries TRBV6-5 and TRBJ2-5; 7 nucleotides align to TRBD2. This clonotype originated in a woman aged 50 to 60 with glioma. Specimen: PBMCs, collected from a glioma patient whose treatment included an IDH1 peptide vaccine. This CDR3 reads CASSYSFLAAQETQYF. The DNA for the CDR3 is TGTGCCAGCAGTTACTCGTTCCTAGCGGCCCAAGAGACCCAGTACTTC.